This T cell receptor beta chain was sequenced during a study of blood T cell repertoires in COVID-19. Study overall: Specimens from acute and convalescent COVID-19 originated in the United States, Italy and Spain. PBMCs, B-cell-depleted T cells, or T cells provided the cDNA or gDNA that made up the material.

In the authors' workflow: Amplifying reference gene primers gave estimates of nucleated cell counts. Using immunoSEQ multiplex PCR, the repertoire was profiled, and TCRdb retains in-frame clones only, with some absent. V, J and clone size were drawn from that table, and D and trimming were deduced from the DNA. The sample yields fewer than 200,000 clones, about 75% seen once. The J segment lost 6 bases and the V segment lost 6 bases, leaving 9 bases of the junction unmatched. This CDR3 is 16 amino acids long. Germline V lookup: CDR1 MNHEY, CDR2 SVGEGT. Sequenced sample: peripheral blood. The V call is TRBV6-2 or TRBV6-3, the J call TRBJ2-3; 13 nucleotides align to TRBD2. The clonotype was recovered from a woman aged 45 to 65 with active or convalescent COVID-19. CDR3 bases: TGTGCCAGCAGCCTGACTAGCGGGGGGTCCAGGGATACGCAGTATTTT. As protein: CASSLTSGGSRDTQYF.